This T cell receptor beta chain was recorded in a study of CD8+CD57+ T cells in acquired aplastic anemia. Findings of the study overall: Significance was not reached for CD8+ Simpson's diversity between patients and controls. A set of around 30 CD8+ CDR3 sequences was shared between patients and controls, and these sequences appeared highly expressed in patients.

This clonotype was seen once. Its antigen is as yet unknown. TCR beta VDJ and CDR3 profiling used genomic DNA as template. One entry per CDR3 protein results from TCRdb running MiXCR on the reads. This sample yields roughly 240,000 distinct CDR3 sequences, of which around 45% are seen a single time; about 7.8% belongs to the top ten. CDR1 is SGHRS, CDR2 YFSETQ, per germline. The CDR3 has 14 amino acids. Trimming pared 5 bases from V and 2 bases from J, leaving 11 bases between. The patients chosen for sequencing had shown expansion of CD8+CD57+ cells (detected by flow cytometry). Patients uniformly had severe acquired aplastic anemia. The study sampled blood from patients who had received no therapy.

The TCR was taken from a human donor with aplastic anemia. This sequence joins TRBV5-1 and TRBJ2-1; D is uncertain. What was sequenced was sorted CD4+, CD8+, or CD8+CD57+ T cells (not recorded which) from PBMCs. This CDR3 is CASRGEFPYNEQFF. As DNA, the CDR3 is TGCGCCAGCAGAGGCGAATTCCCCTACAATGAGCAGTTCTTC.